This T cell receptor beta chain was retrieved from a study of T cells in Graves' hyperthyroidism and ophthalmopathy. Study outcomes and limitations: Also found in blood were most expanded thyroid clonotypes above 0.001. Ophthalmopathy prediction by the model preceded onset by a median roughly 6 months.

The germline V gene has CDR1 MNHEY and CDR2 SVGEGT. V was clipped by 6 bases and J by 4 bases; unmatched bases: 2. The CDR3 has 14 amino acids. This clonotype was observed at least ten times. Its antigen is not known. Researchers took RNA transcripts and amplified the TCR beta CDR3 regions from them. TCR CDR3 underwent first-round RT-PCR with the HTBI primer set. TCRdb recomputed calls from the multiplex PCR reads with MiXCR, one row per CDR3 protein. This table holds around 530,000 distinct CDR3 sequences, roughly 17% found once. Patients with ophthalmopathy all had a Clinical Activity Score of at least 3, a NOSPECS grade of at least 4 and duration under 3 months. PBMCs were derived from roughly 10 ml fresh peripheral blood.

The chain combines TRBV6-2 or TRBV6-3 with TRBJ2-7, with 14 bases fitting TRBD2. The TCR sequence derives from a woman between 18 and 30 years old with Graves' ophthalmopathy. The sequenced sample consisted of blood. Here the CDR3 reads CASSRLAGGYEQYF. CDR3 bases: TGTGCCAGCAGCCGACTAGCGGGGGGGTACGAGCAGTACTTC.